This T cell receptor (beta chain) was captured in a study of blood T cell repertoires in COVID-19. The count of this clone is one. The length of the CDR3 is 14 residues. The germline V gene has CDR1 ENHRY and CDR2 SYGVKD. Trimming took off 5 bases at V and 3 bases at J, with 13 bases between the two ends. Per the study methods: Reference gene primers were amplified, and this amplification served to estimate nucleated cell counts. Profiled with immunoSEQ multiplex PCR; TCRdb holds only in-frame clones, not every one. The V and J calls and clone size are taken from that table; D and trimming were inferred from the DNA. The table shows about 100,000 clones, with 88% occurring only once.

Sequenced: peripheral blood. The gene calls are TRBV10-3 and TRBJ2-5, with D perhaps matching TRBD2 (6 bases). This receptor was identified in a human donor in a cohort sampled during active COVID-19. CDR3 in amino acids: CAISPGRGKETQYF. The CDR3 DNA reads as TGTGCCATCAGTCCCGGGCGGGGCAAAGAGACCCAGTACTTC.